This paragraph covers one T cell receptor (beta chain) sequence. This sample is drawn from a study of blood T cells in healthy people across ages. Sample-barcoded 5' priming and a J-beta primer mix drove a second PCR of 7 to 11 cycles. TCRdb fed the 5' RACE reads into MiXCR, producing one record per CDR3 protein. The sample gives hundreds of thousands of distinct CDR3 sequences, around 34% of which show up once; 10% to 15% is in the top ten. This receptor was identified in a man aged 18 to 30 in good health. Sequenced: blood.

Written as DNA, the CDR3 is TGCGCCAGCAGCTTGGACGGGACAGGGGGCTACAATGAGCAGTACTTC. It yields the protein CASSLDGTGGYNEQYF. This chain connects TRBV5-1 to TRBJ2-5; 12 bases align to TRBD1. Losses at the gene ends were 0 bases for V and 11 bases for J; bases not matched to a gene: 11. CDR1 SGHRS and CDR2 YFSETQ come from the germline V gene. CDR3 length: 16 residues.